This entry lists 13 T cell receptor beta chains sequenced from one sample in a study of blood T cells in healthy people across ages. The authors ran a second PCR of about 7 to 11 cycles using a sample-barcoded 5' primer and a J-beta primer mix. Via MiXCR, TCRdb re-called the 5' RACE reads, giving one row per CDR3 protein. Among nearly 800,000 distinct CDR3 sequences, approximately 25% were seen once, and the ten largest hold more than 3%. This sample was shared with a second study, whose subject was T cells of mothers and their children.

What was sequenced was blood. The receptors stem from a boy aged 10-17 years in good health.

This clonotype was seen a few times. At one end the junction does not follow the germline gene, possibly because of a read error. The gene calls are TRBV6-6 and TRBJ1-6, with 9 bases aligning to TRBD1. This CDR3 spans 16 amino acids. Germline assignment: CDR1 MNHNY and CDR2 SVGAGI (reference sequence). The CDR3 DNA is TGTGCCAACAGTCCCGAGGGACAGGGTTATAATTCACCCCTCCACTTT. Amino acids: CANSPEGQGYNSPLHF.

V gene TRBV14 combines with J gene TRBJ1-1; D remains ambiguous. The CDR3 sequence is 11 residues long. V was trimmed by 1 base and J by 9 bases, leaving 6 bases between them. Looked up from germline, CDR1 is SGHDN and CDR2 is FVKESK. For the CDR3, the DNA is TGTGCCAGCAGCCAAGTAGGGCAAGCTTTCTTT. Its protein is CASSQVGQAFF.

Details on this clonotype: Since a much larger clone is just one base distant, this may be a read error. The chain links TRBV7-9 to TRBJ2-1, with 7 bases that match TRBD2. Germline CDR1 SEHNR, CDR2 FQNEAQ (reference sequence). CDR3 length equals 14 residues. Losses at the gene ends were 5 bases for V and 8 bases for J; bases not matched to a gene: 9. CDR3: CASSLSREEDEQFF. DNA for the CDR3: TGTGCCAGCAGCCTTTCTCGGGAGGAGGATGAGCAGTTCTTC.

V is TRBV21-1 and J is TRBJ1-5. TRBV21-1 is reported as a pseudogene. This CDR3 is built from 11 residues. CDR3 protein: CASSNGQPQHF. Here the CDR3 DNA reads TGTGCCAGCAGCAACGGTCAGCCCCAGCATTTT.

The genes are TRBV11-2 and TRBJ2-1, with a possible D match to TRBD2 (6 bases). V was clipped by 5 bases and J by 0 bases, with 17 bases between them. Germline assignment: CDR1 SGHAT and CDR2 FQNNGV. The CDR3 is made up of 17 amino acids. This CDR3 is CASSTAGTLSSYNEQFF. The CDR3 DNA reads TGTGCCAGCAGCACCGCCGGGACTCTAAGCTCCTACAATGAGCAGTTCTTC.

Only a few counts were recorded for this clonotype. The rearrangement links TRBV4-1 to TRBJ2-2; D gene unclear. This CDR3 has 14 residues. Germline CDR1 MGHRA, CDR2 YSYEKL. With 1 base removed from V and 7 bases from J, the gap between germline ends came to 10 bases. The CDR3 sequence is CASSQAGLNGELFF. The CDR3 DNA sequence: TGCGCCAGCAGCCAAGCTGGGTTGAACGGGGAGCTGTTTTTT.

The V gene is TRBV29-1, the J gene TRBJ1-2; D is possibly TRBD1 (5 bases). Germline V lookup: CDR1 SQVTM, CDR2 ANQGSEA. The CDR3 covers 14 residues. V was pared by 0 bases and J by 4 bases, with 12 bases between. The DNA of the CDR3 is TGCAGCGTTGAAGATTTTAGGGGACCCTATGGCTACACCTTC. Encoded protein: CSVEDFRGPYGYTF.

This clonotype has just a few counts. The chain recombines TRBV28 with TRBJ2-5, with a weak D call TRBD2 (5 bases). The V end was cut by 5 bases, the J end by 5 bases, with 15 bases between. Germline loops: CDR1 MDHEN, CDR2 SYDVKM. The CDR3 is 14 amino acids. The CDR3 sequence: CASSVLVLRETQYF. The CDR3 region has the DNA TGTGCCAGCAGTGTACTAGTGCTGCGGGAGACCCAGTACTTC.

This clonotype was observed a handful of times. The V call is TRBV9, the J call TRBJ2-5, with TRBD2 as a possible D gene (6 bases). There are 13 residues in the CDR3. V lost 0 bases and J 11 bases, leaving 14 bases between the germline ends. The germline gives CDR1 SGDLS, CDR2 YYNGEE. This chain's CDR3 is CASSVVFGSEQYF. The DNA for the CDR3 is TGTGCCAGCAGCGTAGTTTTCGGGAGTGAACAGTACTTC.

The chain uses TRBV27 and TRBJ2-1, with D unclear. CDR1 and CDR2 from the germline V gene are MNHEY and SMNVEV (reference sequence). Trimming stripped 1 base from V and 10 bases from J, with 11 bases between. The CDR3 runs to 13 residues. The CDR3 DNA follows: TGTGCCAGCAGTTTATTTACTACCAAGGAGCAGTTCTTC. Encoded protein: CASSLFTTKEQFF.

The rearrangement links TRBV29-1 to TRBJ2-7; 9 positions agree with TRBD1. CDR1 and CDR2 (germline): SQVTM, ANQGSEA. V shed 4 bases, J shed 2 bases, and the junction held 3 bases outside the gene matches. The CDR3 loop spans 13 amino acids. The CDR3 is CSVAGQGPYEQYF. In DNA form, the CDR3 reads TGCAGCGTTGCGGGACAGGGTCCCTACGAGCAGTACTTC.

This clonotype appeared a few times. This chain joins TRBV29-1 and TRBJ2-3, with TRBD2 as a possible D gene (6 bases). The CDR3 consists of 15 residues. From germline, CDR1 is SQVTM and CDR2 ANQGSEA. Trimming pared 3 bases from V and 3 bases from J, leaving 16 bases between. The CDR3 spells CSVDGTPSATDTQYF. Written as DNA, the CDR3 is TGCAGCGTTGACGGGACTCCGTCAGCAACAGATACGCAGTATTTT.

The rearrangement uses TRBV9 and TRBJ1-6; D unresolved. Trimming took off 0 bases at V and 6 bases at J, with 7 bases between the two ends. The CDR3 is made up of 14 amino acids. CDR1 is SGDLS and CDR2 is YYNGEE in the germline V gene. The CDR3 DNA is TGTGCCAGCAGCGTAGAGAACATTAATTCACCCCTCCACTTT. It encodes CASSVENINSPLHF.